This section outlines one T cell receptor (beta chain) sequence together with its context. The data belong to a study of tumor-infiltrating lymphocytes in oesophageal squamous cell carcinoma. Germline trimming cut 6 bases from V and 1 base from J; bases unmatched to any gene: 14. The CDR3 covers 17 residues. Germline CDR1 and CDR2: MNHNS and SASEGT. Via MiXCR, TCRdb re-called the PCR reads, giving one row per CDR3 protein. The sample consists of about 19,000 distinct CDR3 sequences, around two fifths of them appearing once. Input material: esophageal tumor tissue. This rearrangement joins TRBV6-1 to TRBJ2-5; TRBD2 agrees at 7 bases. The sequence came from a male donor with esophageal squamous cell carcinoma. The CDR3 loop is CASSPGVVAGGQETQYF. The CDR3 DNA is TGTGCCAGCAGCCCCGGGGTGGTAGCGGGCGGCCAAGAGACCCAGTACTTC.